This paragraph reports one TCR beta chain. This specimen comes from a study of blood T cell repertoires in COVID-19. Background on the study: The origin of the acute and convalescent COVID-19 samples was the United States, Italy and Spain.

Repertoires were generated with immunoSEQ multiplex PCR, while TCRdb's copy carries only in-frame clones and drops some. Here the sample spans 360,000 or so clones, roughly nine tenths being singletons. Trimming removed 3 bases at V and 3 bases at J, with 14 bases between. CDR3 length: 16 residues. In germline, CDR1 is KGHSH, CDR2 LQKENI. The V gene is TRBV18, the J gene TRBJ1-4, with D perhaps matching TRBD1 (5 bases). The sample taken for sequencing was peripheral blood. The source of this sequence is a woman in her sixties with COVID-19, enrolled during active disease. CDR3 in amino acids: CASSPGQKGANEKLFF. CDR3 DNA: TGTGCCAGCTCACCGGGCCAGAAAGGGGCTAATGAAAAACTGTTTTTT.